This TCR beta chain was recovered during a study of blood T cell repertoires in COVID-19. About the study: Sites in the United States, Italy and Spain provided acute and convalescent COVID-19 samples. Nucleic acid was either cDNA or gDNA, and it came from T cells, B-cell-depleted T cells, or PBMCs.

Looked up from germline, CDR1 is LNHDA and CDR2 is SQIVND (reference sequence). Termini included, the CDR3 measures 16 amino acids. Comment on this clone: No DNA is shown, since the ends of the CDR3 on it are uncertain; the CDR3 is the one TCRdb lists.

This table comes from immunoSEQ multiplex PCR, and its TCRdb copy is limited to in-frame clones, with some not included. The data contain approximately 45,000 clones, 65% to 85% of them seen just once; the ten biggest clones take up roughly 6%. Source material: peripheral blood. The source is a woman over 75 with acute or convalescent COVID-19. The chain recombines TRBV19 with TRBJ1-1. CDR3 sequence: CASSILAGILNTEAFF.